The source of this T cell receptor (beta chain) is a study of technical replicates of blood from several donors. Assay used: immunoSEQ multiplex PCR; TCRdb lists only in-frame clones, some missing. This table has about 60,000 clones, just under 90% appearing once. CDR1 SGHTA and CDR2 FQGTGA come from the germline V gene. The CDR3 loop spans 14 amino acids. The V gene end was trimmed by 5 bases and the J gene end by 7 bases; junction bases not matched to a gene: 5. The origin of this receptor is a human donor in good health. Some clones in this sample may be carry-over from other donors' samples. Source material: PBMCs. This chain links TRBV7-3 with TRBJ2-2, with 9 nucleotides matching TRBD1. CDR3 residues: CASSLQGAGGELFF. The DNA of the CDR3 is TGTGCCAGCAGCCTACAGGGGGCGGGCGGGGAGCTGTTTTTT.